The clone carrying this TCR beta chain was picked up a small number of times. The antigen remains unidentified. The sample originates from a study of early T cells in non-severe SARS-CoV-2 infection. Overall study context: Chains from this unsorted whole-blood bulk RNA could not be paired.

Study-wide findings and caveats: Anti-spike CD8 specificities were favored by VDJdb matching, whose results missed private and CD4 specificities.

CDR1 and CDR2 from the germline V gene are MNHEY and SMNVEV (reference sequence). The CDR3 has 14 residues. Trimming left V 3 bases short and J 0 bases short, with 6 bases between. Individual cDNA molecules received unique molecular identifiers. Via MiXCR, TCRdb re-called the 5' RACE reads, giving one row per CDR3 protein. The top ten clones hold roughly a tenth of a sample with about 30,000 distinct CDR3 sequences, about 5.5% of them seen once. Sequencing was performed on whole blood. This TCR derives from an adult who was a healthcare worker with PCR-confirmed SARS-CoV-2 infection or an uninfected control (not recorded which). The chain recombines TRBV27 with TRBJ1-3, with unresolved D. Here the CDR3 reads CASSFASSGNTIYF. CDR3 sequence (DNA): TGTGCCAGCAGTTTCGCCAGCTCTGGAAACACCATATATTTT.